This TCR beta chain was retrieved from a study of blood T cells in healthy people across ages. The wider study: T cells yielded about one barcoded beta molecule per two cells through template switching. General study points: Expanded clonotype changes were possibly confounded by unknown donor CMV status.

It was with a sample-barcoded 5' primer and a J-beta primer mix that a second PCR of about 6 to 11 cycles was run. TCRdb re-called the 5' RACE reads through MiXCR, storing one row per CDR3 protein. There are about 1.5 million distinct CDR3 sequences in the sample; 42% occur only once, and under 8% lies in the top ten. Germline CDR1 reads SEHNR; CDR2 reads FQNEAQ (reference sequence). With V trimmed by 1 base and J by 14 bases, 5 bases remained unmatched. CDR3 length: 14 amino acids. About this clonotype itself: Its antigen remains unknown.

Specimen: blood. This receptor was identified in a woman aged 18-29 years in good health. The chain employs TRBV7-9 and TRBJ2-1; TRBD2 matches at 13 bases. The CDR3 bases are TGTGCCAGCAGCTTAGGGACTAGCGGGAGTAGGGAGTTCTTC. This gives the protein CASSLGTSGSREFF.